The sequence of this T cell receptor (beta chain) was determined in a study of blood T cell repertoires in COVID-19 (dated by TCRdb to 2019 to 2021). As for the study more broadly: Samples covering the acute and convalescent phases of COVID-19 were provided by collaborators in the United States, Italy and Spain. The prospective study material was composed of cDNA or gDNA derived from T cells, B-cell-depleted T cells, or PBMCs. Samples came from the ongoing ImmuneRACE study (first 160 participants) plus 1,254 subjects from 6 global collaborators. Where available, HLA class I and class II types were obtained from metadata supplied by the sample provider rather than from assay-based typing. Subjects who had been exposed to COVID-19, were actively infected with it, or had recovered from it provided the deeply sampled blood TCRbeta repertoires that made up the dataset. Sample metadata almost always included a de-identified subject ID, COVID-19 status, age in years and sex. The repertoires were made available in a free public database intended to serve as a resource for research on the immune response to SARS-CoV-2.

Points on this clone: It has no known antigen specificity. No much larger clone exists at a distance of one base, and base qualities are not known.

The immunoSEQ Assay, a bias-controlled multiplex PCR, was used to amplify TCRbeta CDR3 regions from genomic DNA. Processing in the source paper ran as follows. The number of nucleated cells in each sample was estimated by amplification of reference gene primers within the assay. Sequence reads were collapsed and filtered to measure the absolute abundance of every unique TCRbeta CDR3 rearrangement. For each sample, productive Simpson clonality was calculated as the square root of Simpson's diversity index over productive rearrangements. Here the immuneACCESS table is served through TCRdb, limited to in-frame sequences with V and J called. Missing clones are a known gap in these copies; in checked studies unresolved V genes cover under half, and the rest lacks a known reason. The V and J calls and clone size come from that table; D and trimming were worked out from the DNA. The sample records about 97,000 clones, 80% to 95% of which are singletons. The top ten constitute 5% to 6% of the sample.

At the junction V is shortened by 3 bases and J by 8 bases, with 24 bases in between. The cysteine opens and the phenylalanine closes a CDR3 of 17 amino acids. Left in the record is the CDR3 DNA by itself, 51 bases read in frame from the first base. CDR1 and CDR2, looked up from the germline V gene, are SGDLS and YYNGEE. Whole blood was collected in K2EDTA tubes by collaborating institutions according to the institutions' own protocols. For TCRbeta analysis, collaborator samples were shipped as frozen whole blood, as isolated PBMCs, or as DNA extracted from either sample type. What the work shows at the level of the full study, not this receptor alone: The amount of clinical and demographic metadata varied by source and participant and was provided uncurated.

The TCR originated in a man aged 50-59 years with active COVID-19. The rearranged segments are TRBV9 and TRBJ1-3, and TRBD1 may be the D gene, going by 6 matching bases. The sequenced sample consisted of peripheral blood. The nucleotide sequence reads TGTGCCAGCAGCGAGTCAGGGGCTCGGGGAACGGTGGACACCATATATTTT. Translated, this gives CASSESGARGTVDTIYF.